The T cell receptor beta chain under discussion was sequenced for a study of long-term antiretroviral therapy in people with HIV. Clinicians in the United States treated all participants with HIV. CDR3 length equals 14 residues. V was shortened by 5 bases and J by 6 bases, with 16 bases between the two germline ends. In germline, CDR1 is KGHSH, CDR2 LQKENI. With survey level as its setting, the immunoSEQ assay was v3.0. Some clones are missing from TCRdb's copy, which holds only in-frame ones; the method was immunoSEQ multiplex PCR. The sample records about 32,000 clones, approximately 85% being singletons.

This chain connects TRBV18 to TRBJ1-1, with TRBD1 as a possible D gene (5 bases). This clonotype was sampled from a man between 18 and 29 years old with HIV. Material: unsorted PBMCs, obtained roughly 3.5 years after starting antiretroviral therapy. The CDR3 DNA reads TGTGCCAGCTCATTAACGCAGGGATGGGCTGAAGCTTTCTTT. Residues: CASSLTQGWAEAFF.